This is a list of T cell receptor beta chains from one sample in a study of read filtering for tumor transcriptome and immune sequencing. TCRdb reanalysed the reads using MiXCR and keeps one entry per CDR3 protein. The sample comprises roughly 46,000 distinct CDR3 sequences, 12% of which are singletons, and roughly 15% rests with the top ten. What was sequenced was a population of CD138-negative cells sorted from bone marrow. The receptors originated from a donor at least 40 years old with multiple myeloma. Both conserved end residues are part of each CDR3. Each record gives: D gene, J gene, clone size, V gene, CDR3 protein, CDR3 DNA. D genes are given only for firm matches. Size is stated for part of the rows, as once, few or many counts, or as a class when the clone is expanded.

D: NA
J: TRBJ2-3
size: many
V: TRBV5-1
CDR3: CASSLVLGTDTQYF
DNA: TGCGCCAGCAGCTTGGTCTTGGGCACAGATACGCAGTATTTT

D: NA
J: TRBJ2-6
size: many
V: TRBV6-5
CDR3: CASITETRRLSSGANVLTF
DNA: TGTGCCAGCATCACGGAGACCCGACGGTTAAGCTCTGGGGCCAACGTCCTGACTTTC

D: NA
J: TRBJ2-1
size: few
V: TRBV11-2
CDR3: CASSPLYNVQFF
DNA: TGTGCCAGCAGCCCCCTCTACAATGTGCAGTTCTTC

D: NA
J: TRBJ1-5
size: many
V: TRBV12-3/TRBV12-4
CDR3: CASSLAGGNSNQPQHF
DNA: TGTGCCAGCAGTTTGGCGGGGGGGAATAGCAATCAGCCCCAGCATTTT

D: NA
J: TRBJ2-1
size: many
V: TRBV24-1
CDR3: CATSDLGGGMNEQFF
DNA: TGTGCCACCAGTGATTTGGGAGGGGGAATGAATGAGCAGTTCTTC

D: NA
J: TRBJ1-1
size: many
V: TRBV6-5
CDR3: CASNRVSGTEAFF
DNA: TGTGCCAGCAACCGGGTTTCGGGCACTGAAGCTTTCTTT

D: NA
J: TRBJ2-1
size: many
V: TRBV11-2
CDR3: CASSRIRGDRFF
DNA: TGTGCCAGCAGCCGAATAAGAGGGGATAGATTCTTC

D: NA
J: TRBJ1-2
size: many
V: TRBV19
CDR3: CASRLQGWTGYTF
DNA: TGTGCCAGTAGGCTACAGGGTTGGACTGGCTACACCTTC

D: TRBD1
J: TRBJ2-1
size: many
V: TRBV28
CDR3: CASSFYTGGVGEQFF
DNA: TGTGCCAGCAGTTTTTATACAGGGGGAGTAGGTGAGCAGTTCTTC

D: NA
J: TRBJ2-7
size: NA
V: TRBV7-9
CDR3: CASSLMAPYEQYF
DNA: TGTGCCAGCAGCTTAATGGCGCCATACGAGCAGTACTTC

D: NA
J: TRBJ2-7
size: many
V: TRBV19
CDR3: CASSYDATQGEQYF
DNA: TGTGCCAGTAGTTACGACGCAACCCAGGGGGAGCAGTACTTC

D: TRBD2
J: TRBJ2-1
size: many
V: TRBV6-5
CDR3: CASSTTSGRAINEQFF
DNA: TGTGCCAGCAGCACTACTAGCGGGAGGGCCATAAATGAGCAGTTCTTC

D: NA
J: TRBJ2-1
size: many
V: TRBV20-1
CDR3: CSAKGPQLYNEQFF
DNA: TGCAGTGCTAAGGGACCCCAACTCTACAATGAGCAGTTCTTC

D: NA
J: TRBJ1-1
size: many
V: TRBV4-3
CDR3: CASSRVAGTEAFF
DNA: TGCGCCAGCAGCCGAGTGGCTGGCACTGAAGCTTTCTTT

D: TRBD2
J: TRBJ2-1
size: many
V: TRBV20-1
CDR3: CSARLSGIVYNEQFF
DNA: TGCAGTGCTAGATTAAGCGGGATAGTATACAATGAGCAGTTCTTC

D: NA
J: TRBJ2-1
size: many
V: TRBV19
CDR3: CARHARESLNNEQFF
DNA: TGTGCCAGACATGCACGGGAGAGCTTGAACAATGAGCAGTTCTTC

D: TRBD1
J: TRBJ1-5
size: many
V: TRBV7-2
CDR3: CASSLGQGERPQHF
DNA: TGTGCCAGCAGCTTGGGACAGGGTGAGCGGCCCCAGCATTTT

D: TRBD2
J: TRBJ2-1
size: many
V: TRBV27
CDR3: CASRLVSGLAGVEQFF
DNA: TGTGCCAGCCGCCTTGTCTCGGGACTAGCGGGAGTTGAGCAGTTCTTC

D: NA
J: TRBJ2-1
size: many
V: TRBV19
CDR3: CATLEGGSYNEQFF
DNA: TGTGCCACCCTAGAGGGGGGCTCCTACAATGAGCAGTTCTTC

D: NA
J: TRBJ2-2
size: many
V: TRBV3-2
CDR3: CASSLRGGADTGELFF
DNA: TGTGCCAGCAGCCTTCGGGGGGGCGCCGACACCGGGGAGCTGTTTTTT

D: TRBD2
J: TRBJ2-1
size: medium-sized
V: TRBV20-1
CDR3: CSARAGTSGNEQFF
DNA: TGCAGTGCTAGAGCGGGGACTAGCGGGAATGAGCAGTTCTTC

D: NA
J: TRBJ2-3
size: many
V: TRBV21-1
CDR3: CASTSHRPYKF
DNA: TGTGCCAGCACCTCCCACAGGCCCTACAAATTT

D: NA
J: TRBJ2-1
size: many
V: TRBV7-9
CDR3: CASSLRGLSGLYNEQFF
DNA: TGTGCCAGCAGCTTACGGGGACTGTCGGGATTATACAATGAGCAGTTCTTC

D: TRBD2
J: TRBJ2-1
size: medium-sized
V: TRBV24-1
CDR3: CATGTSGRDYNEQFF
DNA: TGTGCCACCGGGACTAGCGGGAGGGACTACAATGAGCAGTTCTTC

D: TRBD1
J: TRBJ1-1
size: many
V: TRBV6-2/TRBV6-3
CDR3: CASSFGQGEFEAFF
DNA: TGTGCCAGCAGTTTCGGACAGGGGGAGTTTGAAGCTTTCTTT

D: NA
J: TRBJ1-5
size: few
V: TRBV10-2
CDR3: CASSWGTDQPRRF
DNA: TGCGCCAGCAGCTGGGGGACGGATCAGCCCCGGCGTTTT

D: NA
J: TRBJ2-2
size: NA
V: TRBV29-1
CDR3: CSARSSNTGELFF
DNA: TGCAGCGCCCGGTCGTCGAACACCGGGGAGCTGTTTTTT

D: NA
J: TRBJ2-5
size: many
V: TRBV6-2/TRBV6-3
CDR3: CASRTPTGHQYF
DNA: TGTGCCAGCAGGACCCCTACAGGACATCAGTACTTC

D: NA
J: TRBJ1-5
size: many
V: TRBV7-9
CDR3: CASSLARLGAPNQPQHF
DNA: TGTGCCAGCAGCCTGGCGCGTCTCGGGGCTCCTAATCAGCCCCAGCATTTT

D: TRBD2
J: TRBJ2-1
size: NA
V: TRBV11-2
CDR3: CASSLALAGGYNEQFF
DNA: TGTGCCAGCAGCTTAGCACTAGCGGGGGGCTACAATGAGCAGTTCTTC

D: TRBD1
J: TRBJ2-1
size: many
V: TRBV3-1
CDR3: CASSQWTGGYNEQFF
DNA: TGTGCCAGCAGCCAATGGACAGGGGGCTACAATGAGCAGTTCTTC

D: NA
J: TRBJ2-3
size: many
V: TRBV7-2
CDR3: CASSPSRDVRTQYF
DNA: TGTGCCAGCAGCCCTTCCCGGGATGTGAGGACGCAGTATTTT

D: TRBD2
J: TRBJ2-1
size: many
V: TRBV30
CDR3: CAWSWEGKQFF
DNA: TGTGCCTGGAGTTGGGAGGGAAAGCAGTTCTTC

D: NA
J: TRBJ2-2
size: many
V: TRBV12-3/TRBV12-4
CDR3: CASSPQQNTGELFF
DNA: TGTGCCAGCAGTCCTCAGCAGAACACCGGGGAGCTGTTTTTT

D: NA
J: TRBJ2-1
size: many
V: TRBV5-5
CDR3: CASSPVTPDEQFF
DNA: TGTGCCAGCAGCCCAGTAACACCGGATGAGCAGTTCTTC

D: NA
J: TRBJ1-2
size: many
V: TRBV29-1
CDR3: CSVGSPNYGYTF
DNA: TGCAGCGTTGGAAGTCCTAACTATGGCTACACCTTC

D: TRBD1
J: TRBJ2-1
size: NA
V: TRBV28
CDR3: CASSRRTGAINEQFF
DNA: TGTGCCAGCAGTCGCAGAACAGGGGCGATCAATGAGCAGTTCTTC

D: NA
J: TRBJ1-5
size: many
V: TRBV6-2/TRBV6-3
CDR3: CASSYQMRSNQPQHF
DNA: TGTGCCAGCAGTTATCAGATGAGGAGCAATCAGCCCCAGCATTTT

D: NA
J: TRBJ1-5
size: many
V: TRBV4-3
CDR3: CASSQDRNQPQHF
DNA: TGCGCCAGCAGCCAAGATCGAAATCAGCCCCAGCATTTT

D: NA
J: TRBJ2-7
size: many
V: TRBV10-3
CDR3: CAIGRGTSYEQYF
DNA: TGTGCCATCGGGCGAGGGACGTCCTACGAGCAGTACTTC

D: NA
J: TRBJ2-5
size: many
V: TRBV5-6
CDR3: CASSYRDFGETQYF
DNA: TGTGCCAGCAGCTACCGGGACTTTGGGGAGACCCAGTACTTC

D: NA
J: TRBJ2-1
size: few
V: TRBV4-3
CDR3: CASSQAGGSSYNEQFF
DNA: TGCGCCAGCAGCCAAGCTGGGGGGTCGTCCTACAATGAGCAGTTCTTC

D: NA
J: TRBJ1-5
size: few
V: TRBV2
CDR3: CASRKEAGTYSNQSQHF
DNA: TGTGCCAGCAGGAAAGAAGCCGGGACATATAGCAATCAGTCCCAGCATTTT

D: TRBD1
J: TRBJ2-5
size: many
V: TRBV28
CDR3: CASSFLEGQNQETQYF
DNA: TGTGCCAGCAGTTTCCTTGAGGGACAGAACCAAGAGACCCAGTACTTC

D: NA
J: TRBJ2-3
size: many
V: TRBV20-1
CDR3: CSARRPDTQYF
DNA: TGCAGTGCTAGACGTCCAGATACGCAGTATTTT

D: TRBD1
J: TRBJ2-2
size: many
V: TRBV7-2
CDR3: CASTVRQGAGELFF
DNA: TGTGCCAGCACCGTAAGACAGGGGGCCGGGGAGCTGTTTTTT

D: TRBD2
J: TRBJ2-1
size: many
V: TRBV9
CDR3: CASGVAGRQFF
DNA: TGTGCCAGTGGGGTAGCGGGGCGGCAGTTCTTC

D: TRBD1
J: TRBJ2-1
size: many
V: TRBV24-1
CDR3: CATSEGDSDYYNEQFF
DNA: TGTGCCACCAGTGAGGGGGACAGCGACTACTACAATGAGCAGTTCTTC

D: TRBD2
J: TRBJ2-2
size: many
V: TRBV7-9
CDR3: CASSPGGAMTGELFF
DNA: TGTGCCAGCAGCCCCGGGGGGGCCATGACCGGGGAGCTGTTTTTT

D: NA
J: TRBJ2-3
size: many
V: TRBV12-5
CDR3: CASGFKAAFAGTDTQYF
DNA: TGTGCTAGTGGCTTTAAAGCCGCATTTGCTGGCACAGATACGCAGTATTTT

D: TRBD1
J: TRBJ2-5
size: many
V: TRBV5-4
CDR3: CASSGGQGRQETQYF
DNA: TGTGCCAGCAGCGGGGGACAGGGGAGACAAGAGACCCAGTACTTC